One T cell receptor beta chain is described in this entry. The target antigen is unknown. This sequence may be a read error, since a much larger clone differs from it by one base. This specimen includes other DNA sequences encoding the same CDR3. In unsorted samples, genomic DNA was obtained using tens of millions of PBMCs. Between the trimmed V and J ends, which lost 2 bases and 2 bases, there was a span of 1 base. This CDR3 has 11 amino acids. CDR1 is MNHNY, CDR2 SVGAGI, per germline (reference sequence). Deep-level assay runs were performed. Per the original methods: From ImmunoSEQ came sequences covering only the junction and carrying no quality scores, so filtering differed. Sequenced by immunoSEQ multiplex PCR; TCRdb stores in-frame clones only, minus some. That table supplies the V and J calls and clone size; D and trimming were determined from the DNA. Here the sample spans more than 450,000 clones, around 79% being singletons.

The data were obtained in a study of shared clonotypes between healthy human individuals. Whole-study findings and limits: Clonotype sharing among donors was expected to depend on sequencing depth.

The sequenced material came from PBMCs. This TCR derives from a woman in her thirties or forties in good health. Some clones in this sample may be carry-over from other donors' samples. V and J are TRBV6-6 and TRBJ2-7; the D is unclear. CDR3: CASSYTYEQYF. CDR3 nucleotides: TGTGCCAGCAGTTACACCTACGAGCAGTACTTC.